The 3 T cell receptor beta chains presented below share a single source sample, sequenced in a study of human T cells and chemical hapten exposure (dated by TCRdb to about 2021). Receptor libraries were prepared by RACE. Sequenced using a NextSeq 500. TCRdb reanalyzed the raw reads on its own, using fastp at Q25 for trimming and MiXCR for clone calling, and kept in-frame beta chains. Here each entry gathers all rows of one CDR3 protein and keeps the most common genes and DNA. The sample includes 95,000 to 150,000 distinct CDR3 sequences, with approximately 10% observed a single time. The top ten hold more than 2% of the sample. The intended sense of this specimen's time point label: patch test 3, about 24 weeks after DPC sensitization. The treatment or condition label, as the study defines it: therapeutic diphenylcyclopropenone sensitization with weekly scalp DPC. This specimen consisted of whole blood, obtained in connection with sensitization to the hapten diphenylcyclopropenone (DPC). These receptors were collected from a woman aged 45 to 65 with alopecia areata. Some clones in this sample may be carry-over from other donors' samples.

The chain combines TRBV5-6 with TRBJ2-5; possibly TRBD2 for D (5 bases). V lost 0 bases to trimming and J lost 1 base, with 16 bases between them. This CDR3 contains 17 residues. Germline V gene data show CDR1 as SGHDT and CDR2 as YYEEEE. CDR3 sequence: CASSLGGWRVSQETQYF. CDR3 nucleotide sequence: TGTGCCAGCAGCTTGGGAGGGTGGCGGGTCTCCCAAGAGACCCAGTACTTC.

V usage is TRBV28 and J usage is TRBJ2-1, with 11 bases fitting TRBD2. Germline CDR1 reads MDHEN; CDR2 reads SYDVKM. There are 18 residues in the CDR3. The junction had 9 bases not matched to a gene; V was cut back by 2 bases and J by 3 bases. CDR3 nucleotide sequence: TGTGCCAGCAGTTTAAGTCTAGCGGGGGGCTCTTTCTACAATGAGCAGTTCTTC. Its protein is CASSLSLAGGSFYNEQFF. Combining the CDR3 with reference TRBV28 and TRBJ2-1 gives the whole variable domain DVKVTQSSRYLVKRTGEKVFLECVQDMDHENMFWYRQDPGLGLRLIYFSYDVKMKEKGDIPEGYSVSREKKERFSLILESASTNQTSMYLCASSLSLAGGSFYNEQFFGPGTRLTVL.

The rearrangement joins TRBV12-3 or TRBV12-4 to TRBJ1-6; the D is unclear. CDR3 length: 15 amino acids. The V end was cut by 7 bases, the J end by 6 bases, with 16 bases between. CDR3 protein: CASTPSGDSNSPLHF. CDR3 in DNA: TGTGCCAGCACCCCCTCGGGAGATTCTAATTCACCCCTCCACTTT.